Each of the 18 T cell receptor beta chains below was sequenced from the same sample in a study of CD8 T cells in ankylosing spondylitis. A single record per CDR3 protein comes from TCRdb applying MiXCR to the 5' RACE reads. The sample includes around 180,000 distinct CDR3 sequences, around 13% of them seen just once. Sequenced sample: blood, either unsorted or a sorted T cell fraction (not recorded which). These TCRs come from a female donor with ankylosing spondylitis or in good health (not recorded which).

In this sample, this clonotype turned up many times. The gene calls are TRBV7-8 and TRBJ2-7; the match to TRBD2 covers 13 bases. V shed 8 bases and J 2 bases; nucleotides not matched to a gene: 6. Germline lookup yields CDR1 SGHVS and CDR2 FQNEAQ. The CDR3 is made up of 15 amino acids. This CDR3 is CASRLAGGRPYEQYF. For the CDR3, the DNA is TGTGCCAGCCGACTAGCGGGGGGCCGGCCCTACGAGCAGTACTTC.

The sample holds many counts of this clonotype. The J gene is TRBJ2-3, the V gene TRBV6-4; 7 bases are shared with TRBD2. Trimming cost V 0 bases and J 3 bases; bases outside gene matches: 12. CDR3 size: 18 residues. Looked up from germline, CDR1 is MRHNA and CDR2 is SNTAGT. In DNA, the CDR3 is TGTGCCAGCAGTGACTCGAAGGGCGCGGCGGGAGTAACAGATACGCAGTATTTT. It codes for CASSDSKGAAGVTDTQYF.

A few counts support this clonotype. This chain joins TRBV19 and TRBJ1-5; 8 nucleotides align to TRBD1. The V gene's germline CDR1 is LNHDA and CDR2 SQIVND (reference sequence). The V gene end was trimmed by 3 bases and the J gene end by 7 bases; junction bases not matched to a gene: 11. The CDR3 extends over 16 amino acids. The CDR3 loop reads CASSMGTGWNGQPQHF. The CDR3 region has the DNA TGTGCCAGTAGTATGGGGACAGGCTGGAATGGCCAGCCCCAGCATTTT.

The gene calls are TRBV6-1 and TRBJ2-2; D ambiguous. Trimming shortened V by 5 bases and J by 0 bases, and 13 bases separated the two germline ends. This CDR3 is 16 amino acids long. Germline V gene data show CDR1 as MNHNS and CDR2 as SASEGT. CDR3 DNA: TGTGCCAGCAGTCCCCGTGGAGCTACGAACACCGGGGAGCTGTTTTTT. As protein: CASSPRGATNTGELFF.

This clonotype was found many times. The rearrangement uses TRBV7-2 and TRBJ2-7, with 7 bases that match TRBD2. Germline V gene sequence: CDR1 SGHTA, CDR2 FQGNSA. The V and J ends lost 3 bases and 3 bases, in that order; junction bases with no gene match: 5. The CDR3 runs to 14 residues. The CDR3: CASSFPGGHYEQYF. The CDR3 region has the DNA TGTGCCAGCAGCTTTCCGGGAGGCCACTACGAGCAGTACTTC.

The table lists this clonotype with many counts. CDR3 in amino acids: CASSFSSGSWELFF. CDR3 bases: TGCGCCAGCAGCTTCTCTAGCGGGAGCTGGGAGCTGTTTTTT. The rearrangement joins TRBV5-1 to TRBJ2-2, with TRBD2 identical over 10 bases. With 2 bases clipped from V and 9 bases from J, the junction kept 4 bases outside the gene matches. The CDR3 is 14 residues long. The germline CDR1 and CDR2 sequences are SGHRS and YFSETQ.

Details on this clonotype: The DNA is left out, because the CDR3 cannot be placed on it with certainty; the CDR3 is given as TCRdb lists it. This chain links TRBV12-3 or TRBV12-4 with TRBJ1-1. The CDR3 totals 17 residues, both ends included. CDR3 residues: CASSLVLSDFRGTEAFF.

CDR3 DNA sequence: TGTGCCAGCAGCTTAGGGTCAGGGAACCAAGAGACCCAGTACTTC. This gives the protein CASSLGSGNQETQYF. V gene TRBV7-2 combines with J gene TRBJ2-5; possibly TRBD1 for D (5 bases). The CDR3 runs to 15 residues. Germline V gives CDR1 SGHTA, CDR2 FQGNSA. Trimming removed 1 base at V and 0 bases at J, with 9 bases between.

The chain combines TRBV7-9 with TRBJ2-3, with a tentative D call TRBD2 (5 bases). Between the trimmed V and J ends, which lost 1 base and 1 base, there was a span of 9 bases. The CDR3 has 15 residues. Germline V gene data show CDR1 as SEHNR and CDR2 as FQNEAQ (reference sequence). The CDR3 is CASSLEGEGTDTQYF. CDR3 nucleotide sequence: TGTGCCAGCAGCTTAGAGGGAGAGGGCACAGATACGCAGTATTTT. Using reference TRBV7-9 and TRBJ2-3 for the parts outside the CDR3, the full variable domain is DTGVSQNPRHKITKRGQNVTFRCDPISEHNRLYWYRQTLGQGPEFLTYFQNEAQLEKSRLLSDRFSAERPKGSFSTLEIQRTEQGDSAMYLCASSLEGEGTDTQYFGPGTRLTVL.

This clonotype was detected ten times or more. The V and J genes are TRBV4-3 and TRBJ2-1; unclear D gene. Germline CDR1 and CDR2: LGHNA and YSLEER. The CDR3 covers 17 residues. V lost 0 bases and J lost 0, with 12 bases in between. Written as DNA, the CDR3 is TGCGCCAGCAGCCAAGATTGGCGCTTGAGCTCCTACAATGAGCAGTTCTTC. Protein: CASSQDWRLSSYNEQFF.

This clonotype has at least ten counts. The V call is TRBV7-2, the J call TRBJ1-1; no reliable D call. The CDR3 length is 12 residues. CDR1 is SGHTA and CDR2 is FQGNSA in the germline V gene. Trimming removed 5 bases from V and 6 bases from J, with 10 bases in between. The CDR3 DNA sequence: TGTGCCAGCAGCCTAGGTGGGGCTGAAGCTTTCTTT. Protein sequence: CASSLGGAEAFF.

In its sample, this clonotype was seen a few times. This chain connects TRBV18 to TRBJ1-2, with D tentatively TRBD1 (6 bases). Germline CDR1 and CDR2: KGHSH and LQKENI. CDR3 length: 15 amino acids. V was trimmed by 2 bases and J by 4 bases, leaving 14 bases between them. CDR3 DNA: TGTGCCAGCTCACCAACAGGGCTTTCACTCTATGGCTACACCTTC. Its translation is CASSPTGLSLYGYTF.

About this clonotype itself: A much larger clone lies one base from this, so it may be a read error. The chain uses TRBV5-1 and TRBJ2-7; 8 bases align to TRBD1. The germline CDR1 and CDR2 sequences are SGHRS and YFSETQ. There are 15 residues in the CDR3. CDR3 nucleotides: TGCGCCAGCAGCTTGGGGACAGGGAATAACTACGAGGAGTACTTC. Translated: CASSLGTGNNYEEYF. Together with reference TRBV5-1 and TRBJ2-7, the CDR3 gives the full variable domain: KAGVTQTPRYLIKTRGQQVTLSCSPISGHRSVSWYQQTPGQGLQFLFEYFSETQRNKGNFPGRFSGRQFSNSRSEMNVSTLELGDSALYLCASSLGTGNNYEEYFGPGTRLTVT.

This clonotype has ten or more counts. The chain links TRBV7-8 to TRBJ2-7, with 11 bases identical to TRBD2. The germline CDR1 and CDR2 sequences are SGHVS and FQNEAQ. J lost 3 bases, V lost 2 bases, and 6 bases had no gene match. The CDR3 spans 16 residues. The CDR3 region is CASSLRTSGSIYEQYF. The CDR3 coding sequence is TGTGCCAGCAGCTTAAGAACTAGCGGGAGTATCTACGAGCAGTACTTC.

Details on this clonotype: Since a much larger clone is just one base distant, this may be a read error. J is TRBJ2-1 and V is TRBV11-1; TRBD1 matches 8 bases. The CDR3 is 13 residues long. Germline CDR1 reads SGHAT; CDR2 reads FQDESV (reference sequence). The CDR3 region is CVSSMDRVDEQFF. The CDR3 DNA is TGTGTCAGCAGCATGGACAGGGTGGATGAGCAGTTCTTC.

This clonotype was detected ten times or more. This chain uses TRBV5-5 with TRBJ2-1, with 7 bases lining up with TRBD1. With V trimmed by 7 bases and J by 6 bases, 7 bases remained unmatched. Germline V gene data show CDR1 as SGHKS and CDR2 as YYEKEE (reference sequence). This CDR3 is built from 13 residues. CDR3: CASVEGAVNEQFF. CDR3 bases: TGTGCCAGCGTCGAGGGGGCGGTCAATGAGCAGTTCTTC.

Only one count was recorded for this clonotype. A much larger clone lies one base from this, so it may be a read error. The limits of the CDR3 on the DNA are not certain, so only TCRdb's listed CDR3 is given. The chain links TRBV27 to TRBJ1-3. CDR1 is MNHEY and CDR2 is SMNVEV in the germline V gene (reference sequence). The CDR3 numbers 14 amino acids, ends counted. The CDR3 spells CASTSFGSGNTVYF.

This clonotype was recorded a few times. V and J are TRBV5-6 and TRBJ2-7; D remains unclear. Looked up from germline, CDR1 is SGHDT and CDR2 is YYEEEE. V lost 3 bases, J lost 0 bases, and 16 bases lay in between. This CDR3 is built from 16 residues. The CDR3 protein is CASSSLSTRLSYEQYF. Written as DNA, the CDR3 is TGTGCCAGCAGCTCCCTTTCCACTCGCCTCTCCTACGAGCAGTACTTC. Full variable domain (outside the CDR3, taken from reference TRBV5-6 and TRBJ2-7): DAGVTQSPTHLIKTRGQQVTLRCSPKSGHDTVSWYQQALGQGPQFIFQYYEEEERQRGNFPDRFSGHQFPNYSSELNVNALLLGDSALYLCASSSLSTRLSYEQYFGPGTRLTVT.